The 21 T cell receptor beta chains below all came from one sample that was sequenced in a study of blood T cell repertoires in COVID-19. Profiled with immunoSEQ multiplex PCR; TCRdb holds only in-frame clones, not every one. The sample records about 61,000 clones, about 90% being singletons. Sequences were obtained from peripheral blood. The receptors were gathered from a man older than 75 in a cohort sampled during active COVID-19.

This clone was detected once. The chain uses TRBV25-1 and TRBJ1-1, with 10 nucleotides matching TRBD1. The CDR3 is 14 residues long. Germline CDR1 MGHDK, CDR2 SYGVNS. V lost 6 bases, J lost 5 bases, and 6 bases stayed unmatched. CDR3 sequence: CASSPDRGRTEAFF. CDR3 DNA sequence: TGTGCCAGCAGCCCCGACAGGGGGCGGACTGAAGCTTTCTTT. The full variable domain, in which reference TRBV25-1 and TRBJ1-1 provide the parts outside the CDR3, is EADIYQTPRYLVIGTGKKITLECSQTMGHDKMYWYQQDPGMELHLIHYSYGVNSTEKGDLSSESTVSRIRTEHFPLTLESARPSHTSQYLCASSPDRGRTEAFFGQGTRLTVV.

The chain employs TRBV5-1 and TRBJ2-3; 7 nucleotides match TRBD2. The CDR3 runs to 14 residues. The V gene's germline CDR1 is SGHRS and CDR2 YFSETQ. J gave up 5 bases and V 3 bases, and 6 bases lay outside the gene matches. CDR3 sequence: CASSSGLEGDTQYF. CDR3 nucleotide sequence: TGCGCCAGCAGCTCCGGACTAGAGGGAGATACGCAGTATTTT.

This rearrangement joins TRBV5-1 to TRBJ2-1, with 10 nucleotides matching TRBD2. Germline V CDR1 and CDR2: SGHRS, YFSETQ. The CDR3 sequence is 15 residues long. The trim removed 0 bases at V and 10 bases at J, leaving 7 bases unmatched. CDR3 DNA: TGCGCCAGCAGCTTGGCGGCTAGCGGGAGTTGGGAGCAGTTCTTC. Translated, it gives CASSLAASGSWEQFF.

A note on this clone: This sample includes further DNA sequences coding for the same CDR3. The rearrangement uses TRBV5-1 and TRBJ1-2; a weak D match, TRBD1 (6 bases). The CDR3 has 12 amino acids. The V end was cut by 2 bases, the J end by 5 bases, with 7 bases between. CDR1 and CDR2 (germline): SGHRS, YFSETQ. The CDR3 nucleotides are TGCGCCAGCAGCTTAACAGGGTATGGCTACACCTTC. It encodes CASSLTGYGYTF. The variable domain in full, with the rest retrieved from reference TRBV5-1 and TRBJ1-2, is KAGVTQTPRYLIKTRGQQVTLSCSPISGHRSVSWYQQTPGQGLQFLFEYFSETQRNKGNFPGRFSGRQFSNSRSEMNVSTLELGDSALYLCASSLTGYGYTFGSGTRLTVV.

J is TRBJ1-1 and V is TRBV2; 9 nucleotides line up with TRBD1. V lost 6 bases to trimming and J lost 4 bases; unmatched junction nucleotides: 6. Germline CDR1 reads SNHLY; CDR2 reads FYNNEI. This CDR3 comprises 14 residues. CDR3 amino acids: CASRRTGEGTEAFF. CDR3 coding DNA: TGTGCCAGCAGGAGGACAGGGGAGGGCACTGAAGCTTTCTTT.

The chain is built from TRBV29-1 and TRBJ2-7; D call uncertain. This CDR3 is 11 amino acids long. V gave up 3 bases and J gave up 6 bases, with 9 bases separating them. Per germline, CDR1 SQVTM and CDR2 ANQGSEA. The CDR3 region is CSVERRSEQYF. The DNA of the CDR3 is TGCAGCGTTGAGAGGCGCTCCGAGCAGTACTTC.

The rearrangement uses TRBV18 and TRBJ2-5; D is perhaps TRBD1 (5 bases). CDR1 is KGHSH, CDR2 LQKENI, per germline. V was pared by 5 bases and J by 3 bases, with 10 bases between. This CDR3 region has 13 residues. CDR3 nucleotide sequence: TGTGCCAGCTCAAACGGACAAGAAGAGACCCAGTACTTC. Encoded protein: CASSNGQEETQYF.

The V gene is TRBV19, the J gene TRBJ2-7; 12 nucleotides match TRBD2. This CDR3 is 15 amino acids long. The junction had 2 bases not matched to a gene; V was cut back by 4 bases and J by 1 base. Germline V gene lookup returns CDR1 LNHDA and CDR2 SQIVND (reference sequence). The CDR3 protein is CASSTTSGRSYEQYF. CDR3 coding DNA: TGTGCCAGTAGTACTACTAGCGGGAGGTCCTACGAGCAGTACTTC.

This chain links TRBV6-1 with TRBJ2-7; TRBD2 matches at 10 bases. The J segment lost 6 bases and the V segment lost 3 bases, leaving 5 bases of the junction unmatched. Germline lookup yields CDR1 MNHNS and CDR2 SASEGT. CDR3 length: 14 residues. CDR3 region: CASSDSGGAIEQYF. The CDR3, as DNA: TGTGCCAGCAGTGACAGCGGGGGGGCCATCGAGCAGTACTTC.

The J gene is TRBJ1-5, the V gene TRBV21-1; the table's D call, TRBD1, has no DNA check behind it. TRBV21-1 is assigned pseudogene status. This CDR3 is built from 16 residues. This CDR3 reads CASSSTDRASNQPQHF. Written as DNA, the CDR3 is TGTGCCAGCAGCAGTACGGACAGGGCGTCGAATCAGCCCCAGCATTTT.

This chain connects TRBV9 to TRBJ2-2; 8 nucleotides agree with TRBD1. Germline V lookup: CDR1 SGDLS, CDR2 YYNGEE. This CDR3 has 15 amino acids. V shed 0 bases and J 4 bases; nucleotides not matched to a gene: 2. The CDR3 coding sequence is TGTGCCAGCAGCGTAGGGCAGGGGGCCACCGGGGAGCTGTTTTTT. Translated, it gives CASSVGQGATGELFF.

The chain has TRBV29-1 and TRBJ2-3, with D possibly TRBD1 on 6 matching bases. Germline-derived CDR1 and CDR2 are SQVTM and ANQGSEA. This CDR3 comprises 15 residues. V was trimmed by 1 base and J by 2 bases, leaving 13 bases between them. The CDR3 DNA reads TGCAGCGTTGAAGTCGCAGGGGCTATCACAGATACGCAGTATTTT. This encodes CSVEVAGAITDTQYF.

This sequence joins TRBV30 and TRBJ1-2; weak D call: TRBD1 (6 bases). Trimming removed 3 bases from V and 2 bases from J, with 13 bases in between. This CDR3 has 14 residues. Germline V gives CDR1 GTSNPN, CDR2 SVGIG (reference sequence). The CDR3 region has the DNA TGTGCCTGGAGAAACAGGGCGTCGAACTATGGCTACACCTTC. Protein product: CAWRNRASNYGYTF.

This clone has just a few counts. This chain uses TRBV15 with TRBJ2-5, with 7 nucleotides matching TRBD2. CDR1 is LNHNV and CDR2 is YYDKDF in the germline V gene (reference sequence). Trimming at V came to 3 bases and at J to 5 bases, leaving 9 bases not matched to a gene. The CDR3 is made up of 15 amino acids. The CDR3 spells CATSRGGQAGETQYF. The CDR3 DNA is TGTGCCACCAGCAGGGGAGGGCAGGCGGGTGAGACCCAGTACTTC.

This clone has more than one count but fewer than ten. The V gene is TRBV19, the J gene TRBJ1-5, with 8 positions matching TRBD1. Looked up from germline, CDR1 is LNHDA and CDR2 is SQIVND (reference sequence). Trimming at V came to 3 bases and at J to 2 bases, leaving 0 bases not matched to a gene. The CDR3 totals 14 residues. CDR3 sequence: CASSIRGRNQPQHF. DNA for the CDR3: TGTGCCAGTAGTATCAGGGGGCGCAATCAGCCCCAGCATTTT.

This chain uses TRBV28 with TRBJ2-3; TRBD1 might be the D (6 bases). Deletions cut 7 bases from V and 2 bases from J, with 16 bases between. CDR1 is MDHEN, CDR2 SYDVKM, per germline. CDR3 length: 15 amino acids. CDR3 amino acids: CASIKGVGSTDTQYF. DNA for the CDR3: TGTGCCAGCATAAAGGGGGTCGGATCCACAGATACGCAGTATTTT.

The gene calls are TRBV10-3 and TRBJ2-1; 8 bases fit TRBD2. Germline V CDR1 and CDR2: ENHRY, SYGVKD. The CDR3 is 13 amino acids. J was trimmed by 8 bases and V by 8 bases; bases with no gene match: 8. The CDR3 nucleotides read TGTGCCATCGTGGCGGGGGGAAATGATGAGCAGTTCTTC. Its translation is CAIVAGGNDEQFF.

The rearrangement links TRBV24-1 to TRBJ2-5; 14 bases are shared with TRBD2. Germline loops: CDR1 KGHDR, CDR2 SFDVKD. The CDR3 spans 16 residues. The V segment lost 4 bases and the J segment 3 bases; nucleotides outside the gene matches: 3. The CDR3 reads CATSEGGLAGEETQYF. For the CDR3, the DNA is TGTGCCACCAGTGAGGGGGGACTAGCGGGGGAAGAGACCCAGTACTTC.

The chain carries TRBV4-1 and TRBJ1-1; D remains unclear. This CDR3 spans 15 amino acids. V dropped 0 bases and J dropped 5 bases, with 13 bases sitting between them. CDR1 is MGHRA, CDR2 YSYEKL, per germline. The CDR3 spells CASSQDRGEGTEAFF. The CDR3 coding sequence is TGCGCCAGCAGCCAAGATCGGGGTGAGGGAACTGAAGCTTTCTTT.

This rearrangement joins TRBV19 to TRBJ2-5; D is undetermined. Germline values: CDR1 LNHDA, CDR2 SQIVND (reference sequence). Trimming cost V 6 bases and J 5 bases, with 10 bases left between them. The CDR3 is 12 amino acids. CDR3 coding DNA: TGTGCCAGTAGCACCCAACGGGAGACCCAGTACTTC. Translating it yields CASSTQRETQYF.

The chain combines TRBV5-6 with TRBJ1-2; no clear D. Germline lookup yields CDR1 SGHDT and CDR2 YYEEEE. This CDR3 is 13 amino acids long. Trimming cost V 1 base and J 6 bases, with 10 bases left between them. The CDR3 nucleotides read TGTGCCAGCAGCTTGACTAGGCGGGATGGCTACACCTTC. It yields the protein CASSLTRRDGYTF.